A selection of T cell receptor beta chains follows, all from one sample in a study of blood T cell repertoires in COVID-19. Here immunoSEQ multiplex PCR was the method, and the copy in TCRdb shows in-frame clones only, minus some. The sample has about 300,000 clones; around 92% are singletons. Material: peripheral blood. The receptors here all came from a woman in her 30s with COVID-19, enrolled during active disease. Both conserved end residues are part of each CDR3. The D gene is left open where the match is weak. Size tells how often a clone was seen (once, few, many) or the class of an expanded clone, and some rows leave it out.

abundance: once
j_gene: TRBJ1-1
d_gene: -
v_gene: TRBV7-9
CDR3aa: CASSLAIRVNTEAFF
CDR3nt: TGTGCCAGCAGCTTAGCAATCCGAGTGAACACTGAAGCTTTCTTT

abundance: -
j_gene: TRBJ2-2
d_gene: -
v_gene: TRBV10-1
CDR3aa: CASSADGGAHRELFF
CDR3nt: TGCGCCAGCAGTGCGGACGGGGGAGCTCACCGGGAGCTGTTTTTT

abundance: -
j_gene: TRBJ1-2
d_gene: -
v_gene: TRBV11-2
CDR3aa: CASSPSRQLNYGYTF
CDR3nt: TGTGCCAGCAGCCCATCGCGACAGTTAAACTATGGCTACACCTTC

abundance: -
j_gene: TRBJ1-2
d_gene: -
v_gene: TRBV2
CDR3aa: CASSGRGRSGSYGYTF
CDR3nt: TGTGCCAGCAGTGGGCGGGGCAGATCCGGGAGCTATGGCTACACCTTC

abundance: -
j_gene: TRBJ2-3
d_gene: TRBD1
v_gene: TRBV11-3
CDR3aa: CASSLGTGGSTDTQYF
CDR3nt: TGTGCCAGCAGCTTAGGAACAGGGGGAAGCACAGATACGCAGTATTTT

abundance: -
j_gene: TRBJ2-5
d_gene: TRBD2
v_gene: TRBV19
CDR3aa: CASSPSGGQETQYF
CDR3nt: TGTGCCAGTAGTCCTAGCGGGGGCCAAGAGACCCAGTACTTC

abundance: once
j_gene: TRBJ1-3
d_gene: -
v_gene: TRBV2
CDR3aa: CASSGTTNTIYF
CDR3nt: TGTGCCAGCAGTGGGACAACAAACACCATATATTTT

abundance: -
j_gene: TRBJ2-2
d_gene: TRBD2
v_gene: TRBV11-2
CDR3aa: CASSLKRGGYTGELFF
CDR3nt: TGTGCCAGCAGCCTAAAGCGGGGGGGCTACACCGGGGAGCTGTTTTTT

abundance: -
j_gene: TRBJ1-2
d_gene: -
v_gene: TRBV10-1
CDR3aa: CASSESPLQLGYTF
CDR3nt: TGCGCCAGCAGTGAGTCTCCGCTGCAGTTGGGCTACACCTTC

abundance: -
j_gene: TRBJ1-2
d_gene: -
v_gene: TRBV7-9
CDR3aa: CASSLEGQYYGYTF
CDR3nt: TGTGCCAGCAGCTTAGAAGGACAGTACTATGGCTACACCTTC

abundance: -
j_gene: TRBJ2-1
d_gene: -
v_gene: TRBV7-9
CDR3aa: CASSLEREANEQFF
CDR3nt: TGTGCCAGCAGCTTAGAGAGGGAAGCCAATGAGCAGTTCTTC

abundance: once
j_gene: TRBJ1-1
d_gene: -
v_gene: TRBV6-2/TRBV6-3
CDR3aa: CASSYDRDTEAFF
CDR3nt: TGTGCCAGCAGTTATGATCGGGACACTGAAGCTTTCTTT

abundance: -
j_gene: TRBJ1-5
d_gene: -
v_gene: TRBV18
CDR3aa: CASHGGGNQPQHF
CDR3nt: TGTGCCAGCCATGGGGGAGGGAATCAGCCCCAGCATTTT

abundance: -
j_gene: TRBJ1-6
d_gene: -
v_gene: TRBV30
CDR3aa: CALQGNNSPLHF
CDR3nt: TGTGCCTTACAGGGAAATAATTCACCCCTCCACTTT

abundance: -
j_gene: TRBJ2-3
d_gene: -
v_gene: TRBV19
CDR3aa: CASSPSVGYTQYF
CDR3nt: TGTGCCAGTAGTCCCTCGGTCGGGTATACGCAGTATTTT